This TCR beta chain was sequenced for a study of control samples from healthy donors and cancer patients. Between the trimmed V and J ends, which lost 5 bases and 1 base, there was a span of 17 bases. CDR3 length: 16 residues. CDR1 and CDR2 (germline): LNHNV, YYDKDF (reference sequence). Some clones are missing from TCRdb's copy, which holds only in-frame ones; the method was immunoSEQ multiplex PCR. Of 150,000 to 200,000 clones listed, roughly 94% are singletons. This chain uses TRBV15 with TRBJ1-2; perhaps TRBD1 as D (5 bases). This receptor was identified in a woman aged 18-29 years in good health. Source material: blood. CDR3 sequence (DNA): TGTGCCACCAGCGACACCAGCGGGGACCATAACTATGGCTACACCTTC. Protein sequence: CATSDTSGDHNYGYTF. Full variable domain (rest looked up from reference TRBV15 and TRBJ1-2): DAMVIQNPRYQVTQFGKPVTLSCSQTLNHNVMYWYQQKSSQAPKLLFHYYDKDFNNEADTPDNFQSRRPNTSFCFLDIRSPGLGDTAMYLCATSDTSGDHNYGYTFGSGTRLTVV.